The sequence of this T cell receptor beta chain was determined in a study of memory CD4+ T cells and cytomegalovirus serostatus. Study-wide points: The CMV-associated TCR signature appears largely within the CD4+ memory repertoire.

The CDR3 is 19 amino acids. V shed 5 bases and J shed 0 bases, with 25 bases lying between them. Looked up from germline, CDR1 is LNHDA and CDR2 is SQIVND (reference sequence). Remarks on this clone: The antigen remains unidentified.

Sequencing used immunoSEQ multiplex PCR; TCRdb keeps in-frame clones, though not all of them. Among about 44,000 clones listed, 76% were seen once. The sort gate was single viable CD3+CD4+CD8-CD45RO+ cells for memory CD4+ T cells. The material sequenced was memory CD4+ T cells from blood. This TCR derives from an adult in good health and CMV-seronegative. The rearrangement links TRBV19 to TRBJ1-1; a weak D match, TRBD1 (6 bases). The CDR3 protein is CASSARDTLKGDMNTEAFF. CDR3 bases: TGTGCCAGTAGTGCCCGGGACACCCTCAAAGGGGATATGAACACTGAAGCTTTCTTT.